A selection of T cell receptor beta chains follows, all from one sample in a study of Ad26.COV2.S vaccination and SARS-CoV-2 variants. TCRdb keeps only in-frame clones here, not all; method: immunoSEQ multiplex PCR. The sample has a few hundred thousand clones; approximately 88% are singletons. Source: peripheral blood, taken in a trial of Ad26.COV2.S vaccine versus placebo. The receptors shown here come from a person aged 18-65 years who received the Ad26.COV2.S COVID-19 vaccine or a placebo. The CDR3 runs from the conserved cysteine through the conserved F or W. Fields, in order: J gene, V gene, D gene, clone size, CDR3 DNA, CDR3 protein. D genes are given only for firm matches. Not all rows give a size; the values are once, few, many and, for expanded clones, a class.

j_gene: TRBJ2-6; v_gene: TRBV3-1/TRBV3-2; d_gene: .; abundance: once; CDR3nt: TGTGCCAGCAGCCAAGAAGTCGGTGGGGCCAACGTCCTGACTTTC; CDR3aa: CASSQEVGGANVLTF
j_gene: TRBJ2-1; v_gene: TRBV6-2/TRBV6-3; d_gene: TRBD2; abundance: once; CDR3nt: TGTGCCAGCAGTTACTCCGGGACTAGCGGGGTATACAATGAGCAGTTCTTC; CDR3aa: CASSYSGTSGVYNEQFF
j_gene: TRBJ2-5; v_gene: TRBV7-9; d_gene: TRBD1; abundance: .; CDR3nt: TGTGCCAGCAGCCCAACGGACAGGGGCCAAGAGACCCAGTACTTC; CDR3aa: CASSPTDRGQETQYF
j_gene: TRBJ2-1; v_gene: TRBV6-2/TRBV6-3; d_gene: .; abundance: .; CDR3nt: TGTGCCAGCAGTTCGGGGGGCGGTGAGCAGTTCTTC; CDR3aa: CASSSGGGEQFF
j_gene: TRBJ2-6; v_gene: TRBV6-2/TRBV6-3; d_gene: .; abundance: once; CDR3nt: TGTGCCAGCAGTTACGCCGGGGCCAACGTCCTGACTTTC; CDR3aa: CASSYAGANVLTF
j_gene: TRBJ2-5; v_gene: TRBV6-2/TRBV6-3; d_gene: TRBD1; abundance: .; CDR3nt: TGTGCCAGCAGTAGCCGTCAGGGGGCGGTGGGGTCTTCGGAGACCCAGTACTTC; CDR3aa: CASSSRQGAVGSSETQYF
j_gene: TRBJ1-2; v_gene: TRBV7-6; d_gene: .; abundance: .; CDR3nt: TGTGCCAGCAGTCGAAGGGCTACCGAAAGGTATGGCTACACCTTC; CDR3aa: CASSRRATERYGYTF
j_gene: TRBJ1-6; v_gene: TRBV27; d_gene: .; abundance: .; CDR3nt: TGTGCCAGCAGTCCCTCCCGAGGTACACCTAGGTTTACCTATAATTCACCCCTCCACTTT; CDR3aa: CASSPSRGTPRFTYNSPLHF
j_gene: TRBJ2-5; v_gene: TRBV4-2; d_gene: TRBD2; abundance: once; CDR3nt: TGTGCCAGCAGCCACCTTGGGACTAGCGGGGGACAAGAGACCCAGTACTTC; CDR3aa: CASSHLGTSGGQETQYF
j_gene: TRBJ2-6; v_gene: TRBV5-1; d_gene: .; abundance: once; CDR3nt: TGCGCCAGCAGCTTGGTGACACCGATCTCTGGGGCCAACGTCCTGACTTTC; CDR3aa: CASSLVTPISGANVLTF
j_gene: TRBJ2-1; v_gene: TRBV19; d_gene: .; abundance: .; CDR3nt: TGTGCCAGCGGGCTGGATGAGCAGTTCTTC; CDR3aa: CASGLDEQFF
j_gene: TRBJ2-1; v_gene: TRBV6-5; d_gene: TRBD1; abundance: once; CDR3nt: TGTGCCAGCACCTGGACAGGGGGCCATGAGCAGTTCTTC; CDR3aa: CASTWTGGHEQFF
j_gene: TRBJ2-7; v_gene: TRBV24-1; d_gene: .; abundance: .; CDR3nt: TGTGCCACCAGTGATTCGAGACGGCCCGCCTGGGACGAGCAGTACTTC; CDR3aa: CATSDSRRPAWDEQYF
j_gene: TRBJ2-3; v_gene: TRBV27; d_gene: .; abundance: once; CDR3nt: TGTGCCAGCAGTTTATCACGGGCGGGGTTCACAGATGCGCAGTATTTT; CDR3aa: CASSLSRAGFTDAQYF
j_gene: TRBJ2-5; v_gene: TRBV30; d_gene: .; abundance: .; CDR3nt: TGTGCCTGGAATCCTAGCCCAGCCCGAGAGACCCAGTACTTC; CDR3aa: CAWNPSPARETQYF
j_gene: TRBJ2-1; v_gene: TRBV7-6; d_gene: TRBD1; abundance: .; CDR3nt: TGTGCCAGCAGCTTATTCGAAGGGACAGGCCACAATGAGCAGTTCTTC; CDR3aa: CASSLFEGTGHNEQFF
j_gene: TRBJ2-2; v_gene: TRBV18; d_gene: .; abundance: .; CDR3nt: TGTGCCAGCTCACCAGACAGGAACACCGGGGAGCTGTTTTTT; CDR3aa: CASSPDRNTGELFF
j_gene: TRBJ1-5; v_gene: TRBV6-4; d_gene: TRBD1; abundance: .; CDR3nt: TGTGCCAGCAGACGAAACGACAGGGGGCTAGGCAATCAGCCCCAGCATTTT; CDR3aa: CASRRNDRGLGNQPQHF
j_gene: TRBJ1-5; v_gene: TRBV11-2; d_gene: .; abundance: .; CDR3nt: TGTGCCAGCAGCTTAGTCCAAAATCAGCCCCAGCATTTT; CDR3aa: CASSLVQNQPQHF
j_gene: TRBJ1-3; v_gene: TRBV30; d_gene: .; abundance: .; CDR3nt: TGTGCCTGGAGTGTAGGGACTGGAAACACCATATATTTT; CDR3aa: CAWSVGTGNTIYF
j_gene: TRBJ2-7; v_gene: TRBV4-1; d_gene: TRBD1; abundance: .; CDR3nt: TGCGCCAGCAGCCAAGCGACAGGGGGCACCGAGCAGTACTTC; CDR3aa: CASSQATGGTEQYF
j_gene: TRBJ1-2; v_gene: TRBV7-9; d_gene: .; abundance: .; CDR3nt: TGTGCCAGCAGCTTAGCCCGGGGTCGACGCTACACCTTC; CDR3aa: CASSLARGRRYTF
j_gene: TRBJ1-5; v_gene: TRBV19; d_gene: .; abundance: .; CDR3nt: TGTGCCAGTAGTCCAGGGGATCGAAGCAATCAGCCCCAGCATTTT; CDR3aa: CASSPGDRSNQPQHF
j_gene: TRBJ2-5; v_gene: TRBV11-2; d_gene: .; abundance: .; CDR3nt: TGTGCCAGCAGCTTAAATCGCGAGACCCAGTACTTC; CDR3aa: CASSLNRETQYF
j_gene: TRBJ1-1; v_gene: TRBV7-6; d_gene: .; abundance: .; CDR3nt: TGTGCCAGCAGCTTAAAATCGCCAGTACAGAACACTGAAGCTTTCTTT; CDR3aa: CASSLKSPVQNTEAFF
j_gene: TRBJ1-4; v_gene: TRBV28; d_gene: .; abundance: .; CDR3nt: TGTGCCAGCAGTTCTCTGGAGGCGATCAATGAAAAACTGTTTTTT; CDR3aa: CASSSLEAINEKLFF
j_gene: TRBJ1-2; v_gene: TRBV6-5; d_gene: .; abundance: .; CDR3nt: TGTGCCAGCAGCCTCATTAACTATGGCTACACCTTC; CDR3aa: CASSLINYGYTF
j_gene: TRBJ2-1; v_gene: TRBV9; d_gene: .; abundance: .; CDR3nt: TGTGCCAGCAGCCCCCGGCCCGTTTGGGCCGGATCCTACAATGAGCAGTTCTTC; CDR3aa: CASSPRPVWAGSYNEQFF
j_gene: TRBJ2-5; v_gene: TRBV7-9; d_gene: .; abundance: .; CDR3nt: TGTGCCAGCAGCTTAGGAGACAGGCTGGCGGAGACCCAGTACTTC; CDR3aa: CASSLGDRLAETQYF
j_gene: TRBJ2-4; v_gene: TRBV28; d_gene: TRBD1; abundance: .; CDR3nt: TGTGCCAGCAGTCCGGTCAGGGGGAACATTCAGTACTTC; CDR3aa: CASSPVRGNIQYF
j_gene: TRBJ2-3; v_gene: TRBV7-9; d_gene: TRBD1; abundance: .; CDR3nt: TGTGCCAGCACCCCCGACAGGGGCCCAGATACGCAGTATTTT; CDR3aa: CASTPDRGPDTQYF
j_gene: TRBJ2-3; v_gene: TRBV6-6; d_gene: TRBD2; abundance: .; CDR3nt: TGTGCCAGCAGTTACGTAACTAGCGGAAACACAGATACGCAGTATTTT; CDR3aa: CASSYVTSGNTDTQYF
j_gene: TRBJ2-3; v_gene: TRBV27; d_gene: .; abundance: .; CDR3nt: TGTGCCAGCAGTTCCATCGCTAGCACAGATACGCAGTATTTT; CDR3aa: CASSSIASTDTQYF
j_gene: TRBJ2-5; v_gene: TRBV7-9; d_gene: .; abundance: .; CDR3nt: TGTGCCAGCAGCTCCCGGGGCCTATGGGGGGAGACCCAGTACTTC; CDR3aa: CASSSRGLWGETQYF
j_gene: TRBJ2-7; v_gene: TRBV6-1; d_gene: .; abundance: .; CDR3nt: TGTGCCAGCAGTGAACTTCTAGAGGCGTACGAGCAGTACTTC; CDR3aa: CASSELLEAYEQYF
j_gene: TRBJ1-2; v_gene: TRBV29-1; d_gene: TRBD1; abundance: once; CDR3nt: TGCAGCGTTGCCAGGGGGGAAGGCTACACCTTC; CDR3aa: CSVARGEGYTF
j_gene: TRBJ2-7; v_gene: TRBV5-4; d_gene: .; abundance: .; CDR3nt: TGTGCCAGCAGCTCTTTGGGAAAGGACGAGCAGTACTTC; CDR3aa: CASSSLGKDEQYF
j_gene: TRBJ2-5; v_gene: TRBV5-6; d_gene: TRBD1; abundance: .; CDR3nt: TGTGCCAGCAGCTTGGGGGACAGGGCCTTGTCGACCCAGTACTTC; CDR3aa: CASSLGDRALSTQYF
j_gene: TRBJ2-3; v_gene: TRBV7-3; d_gene: .; abundance: .; CDR3nt: TGTGCCAGCGCCCCACGGCTAGGCACAGATACGCAGTATTTT; CDR3aa: CASAPRLGTDTQYF
j_gene: TRBJ2-3; v_gene: TRBV5-1; d_gene: .; abundance: .; CDR3nt: TGCGCCAGCAGCTTGGGCGGGGCCTACACAGATACGCAGTATTTT; CDR3aa: CASSLGGAYTDTQYF
j_gene: TRBJ2-3; v_gene: TRBV5-1; d_gene: .; abundance: .; CDR3nt: TGCGCCAGCAGCAGGGACATAAGCACAGATACGCAGTATTTT; CDR3aa: CASSRDISTDTQYF
j_gene: TRBJ2-1; v_gene: TRBV15; d_gene: TRBD2; abundance: .; CDR3nt: TGTGCCACCAGCAGAGTACGCGGGGGGGGCCGGGTTGAGCAGTTCTTC; CDR3aa: CATSRVRGGGRVEQFF
j_gene: TRBJ2-7; v_gene: TRBV4-3; d_gene: .; abundance: .; CDR3nt: TGCGCCAGCAGCCAAGAAAGCTTAGCACAGGGACCTTACGAGCAGTACTTC; CDR3aa: CASSQESLAQGPYEQYF
j_gene: TRBJ2-3; v_gene: TRBV7-9; d_gene: TRBD2; abundance: once; CDR3nt: TGTGCCAGCAGCTTATTAGCGGGGGGCAGGGATACGCAGTATTTT; CDR3aa: CASSLLAGGRDTQYF
j_gene: TRBJ2-1; v_gene: TRBV18; d_gene: .; abundance: few; CDR3nt: TGTGCCAGCTCACCACCGGGATTCAGGGGCCATGACGACAATGAGCAGTTCTTC; CDR3aa: CASSPPGFRGHDDNEQFF
j_gene: TRBJ1-3; v_gene: TRBV28; d_gene: .; abundance: once; CDR3nt: TGTGCCAGCAGGGAACAGGGTTCTGGAAACACCATATATTTT; CDR3aa: CASREQGSGNTIYF
j_gene: TRBJ2-1; v_gene: TRBV2; d_gene: TRBD2; abundance: .; CDR3nt: TGTGCCAGCAGTGAACGACTAGCGGGGGAGCAGTTCTTC; CDR3aa: CASSERLAGEQFF
j_gene: TRBJ1-5; v_gene: TRBV2; d_gene: .; abundance: .; CDR3nt: TGTGCCAGTGCACAGGATAGCAATCAGCCCCAGCATTTT; CDR3aa: CASAQDSNQPQHF
j_gene: TRBJ1-2; v_gene: TRBV6-1; d_gene: .; abundance: few; CDR3nt: TGTGCCAGCAGTTCCCACGGGGATTCTAACTATGGCTACACCTTC; CDR3aa: CASSSHGDSNYGYTF
j_gene: TRBJ1-2; v_gene: TRBV28; d_gene: .; abundance: .; CDR3nt: TGTGCCAGCAGCCTGTTGGACTATGGCTACACCTTC; CDR3aa: CASSLLDYGYTF
j_gene: TRBJ1-2; v_gene: TRBV5-1; d_gene: .; abundance: .; CDR3nt: TGCGCCAGCAGCTTGGGGGGCAGCTCTAACTATGGCTACACCTTC; CDR3aa: CASSLGGSSNYGYTF